This TCR beta chain is from a study of blood T cell repertoires in COVID-19. Study details: Samples representing acute and convalescent COVID-19 were sourced from the United States, Italy and Spain. Sources were T cells, B-cell-depleted T cells, or PBMCs; the material itself was cDNA or gDNA.

This CDR3 spans 11 amino acids. The V end lost 3 bases, the J end lost 10 bases, and 9 bases lay between the germline ends. Participants were aged about 18 to 90 years, lived in 24 US areas, and enrolled virtually. Clinical histories supplied by participants themselves formed the basis of cohort assignment. Sequencing used immunoSEQ multiplex PCR; TCRdb keeps in-frame clones, though not all of them. The sample consists of over 130,000 clones, about three quarters of them appearing once. A few counts support this clone. Sequencing was performed on PBMCs or T cells enriched from blood (not recorded which). This TCR was sampled from a woman aged 50 to 60 who had recovered from COVID-19. The chain combines TRBV12-3 or TRBV12-4 with TRBJ1-1; D not resolved. The CDR3 DNA reads TGTGCCAGCAGTTTCCAACGAGGAGCTTTCTTT. It specifies CASSFQRGAFF.